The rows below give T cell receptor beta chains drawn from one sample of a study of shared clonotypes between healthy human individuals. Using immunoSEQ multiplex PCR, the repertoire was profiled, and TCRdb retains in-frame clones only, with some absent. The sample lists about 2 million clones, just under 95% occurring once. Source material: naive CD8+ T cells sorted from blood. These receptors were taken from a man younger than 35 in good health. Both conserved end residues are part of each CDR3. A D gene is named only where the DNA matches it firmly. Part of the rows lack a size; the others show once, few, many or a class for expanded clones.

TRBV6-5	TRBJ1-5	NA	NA	TGTGCCAGCAGCCCTGGGGGGGTTCAGCCCCAGCATTTT	CASSPGGVQPQHF
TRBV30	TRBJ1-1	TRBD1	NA	TGTGCCTGGAGTGCAGGGACAGGGGACACTGAAGCTTTCTTT	CAWSAGTGDTEAFF
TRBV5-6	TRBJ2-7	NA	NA	TGTGCCAGCAGCTTGGTAGGAAACGAGCAGTACTTC	CASSLVGNEQYF
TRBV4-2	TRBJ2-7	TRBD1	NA	TGTGCCAGCAGCCAAGAGGGACAGGGGGCCGCCCTAAGCTACGAGCAGTACTTC	CASSQEGQGAALSYEQYF
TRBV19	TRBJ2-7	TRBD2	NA	TGTGCCAGTAGTATAGACTTAGCGGGAGGCCCCTCCTACGGGCAGTACTTC	CASSIDLAGGPSYGQYF
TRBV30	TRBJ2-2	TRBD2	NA	TGTGCCTGGAGCAGTAGCGGGAGTAGAACCGGGGAGCTGTTTTTT	CAWSSSGSRTGELFF
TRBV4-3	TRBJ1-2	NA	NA	TGCGCCAGCAGCCAGGGGGGTGGCTACACCTTC	CASSQGGGYTF
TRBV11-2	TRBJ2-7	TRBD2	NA	TGTGCCAGCAGCTTAAGGACTAGCGTTGCCTACGAGCAGTACTTC	CASSLRTSVAYEQYF
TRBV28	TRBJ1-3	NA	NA	TGTGCCAGCAGTTTAGAGGGTTCCCCTGGAAACACCATATATTTT	CASSLEGSPGNTIYF
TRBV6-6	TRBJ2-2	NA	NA	TGTGCCAGCGGAGGGACGGAACCGAACACCGGGGAGCTGTTTTTT	CASGGTEPNTGELFF
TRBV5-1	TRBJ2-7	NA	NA	TGCGCCAGCAGCTTGGCCCCTACCTACGAGCAGTACTTC	CASSLAPTYEQYF
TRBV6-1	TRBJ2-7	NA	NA	TGTGCCAGCAGTGAAGGCCCCCCAATACACTACGAGCAGTACTTC	CASSEGPPIHYEQYF
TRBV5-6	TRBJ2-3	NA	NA	TGTGCCAGCAGCTTTTCTAGAGGAAGCACAGATACGCAGTATTTT	CASSFSRGSTDTQYF
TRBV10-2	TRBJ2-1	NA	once	TGCGCCAGCAGTGAGTTAGAGGAGCAGATCCATGAGCAGTTCTTC	CASSELEEQIHEQFF
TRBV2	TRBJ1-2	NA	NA	TGTGCCAGCAGTGAATACGGGACCAACTATGGCTACACCTTC	CASSEYGTNYGYTF
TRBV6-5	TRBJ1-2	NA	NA	TGTGCCAGCAGTTACTCGGATGAGGGGAACTATGGCTACACCTTC	CASSYSDEGNYGYTF
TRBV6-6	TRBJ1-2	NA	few	TGTGCCAGCACCGAAACGAGGATGGGCTACACCTTC	CASTETRMGYTF
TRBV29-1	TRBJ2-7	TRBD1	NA	TGCAGCGTTGAGGACAGGGGGCACGAGCAGTACTTC	CSVEDRGHEQYF
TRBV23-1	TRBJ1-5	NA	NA	TGCGCCAGCAGCAAGGTAGCTACTCATAATCAGCCCCAGCATTTT	CASSKVATHNQPQHF
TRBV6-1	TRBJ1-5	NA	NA	TGTGCCAGCAGTGGGAACAGGGTGGAAGGCAATCAGCCCCAGCATTTT	CASSGNRVEGNQPQHF
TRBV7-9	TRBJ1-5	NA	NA	TGTGCCAGCAGCTTAGGAGGGCTTGGCAATCAGCCCCAGCATTTT	CASSLGGLGNQPQHF
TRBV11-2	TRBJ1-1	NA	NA	TGTGCCAGCAGCGCCGTCCAGAACACTGAAGCTTTCTTT	CASSAVQNTEAFF
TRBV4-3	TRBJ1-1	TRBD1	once	TGCGCCAGCAGCCAGGGGGTGGCAGGGGGCGAGTTGAACACTGAAGCTTTCTTT	CASSQGVAGGELNTEAFF
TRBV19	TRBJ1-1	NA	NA	TGTGCCAGTAGTATGGGTGGTCCCCAGCCTGAAGCTTTCTTT	CASSMGGPQPEAFF
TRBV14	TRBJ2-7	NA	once	TGTGCCAGCAGCCAAGTAGACTTCTACGAGCAGTACTTC	CASSQVDFYEQYF
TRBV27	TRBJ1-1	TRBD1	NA	TGTGCCAGCAGTTTAAGTCTTGGGGATCAGGGGGCTGGTCGAGCTTTCTTT	CASSLSLGDQGAGRAFF
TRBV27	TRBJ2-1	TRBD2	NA	TGTGCCAGCAGTTTGAAACTAGCGGGGGGGCCCTACAATGAGCAGTTCTTC	CASSLKLAGGPYNEQFF
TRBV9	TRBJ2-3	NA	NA	TGTGCCAGCTCGCACTTTGGCACAGATACGCAGTATTTT	CASSHFGTDTQYF
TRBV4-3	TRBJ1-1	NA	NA	TGCGCCAGCAGCCAAGATCGAGGGGACGGCACTGAAGCTTTCTTT	CASSQDRGDGTEAFF
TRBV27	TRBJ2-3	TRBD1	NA	TGTGCCAGCAGTTTTCAGGGGGAGTGGGCAGATACGCAGTATTTT	CASSFQGEWADTQYF
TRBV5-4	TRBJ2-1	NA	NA	TGTGCCAGCAGCTTGTTCAATGAGCAGTTCTTC	CASSLFNEQFF
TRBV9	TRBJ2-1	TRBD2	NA	TGTGCCAGCAGCGGGAGTGGGAGGGTCTCCTACAATGAGCAGTTCTTC	CASSGSGRVSYNEQFF
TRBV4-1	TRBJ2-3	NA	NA	TGCGCCAGCAGCCAAGATCCACCTCCAGGGCTCACAGATACGCAGTATTTT	CASSQDPPPGLTDTQYF
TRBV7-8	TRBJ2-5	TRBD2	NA	TGTGCCAGCAGGCGGTACTCGGGACTAGCGGGCGAAGAGACCCAGTACTTC	CASRRYSGLAGEETQYF
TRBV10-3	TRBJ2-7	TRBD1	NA	TGTGCCACCCTAAACTCGGGACAGCCCACCGACCACTACGAGCAGTACTTC	CATLNSGQPTDHYEQYF
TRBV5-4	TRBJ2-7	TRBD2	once	TGTGCCAGCAGCTTGGGGCTAGCGGGAGGCTACGAGCAGTACTTC	CASSLGLAGGYEQYF
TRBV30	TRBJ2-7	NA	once	TGTGCCTGGAGCTGGGCCAACTACGAGCAGTACTTC	CAWSWANYEQYF